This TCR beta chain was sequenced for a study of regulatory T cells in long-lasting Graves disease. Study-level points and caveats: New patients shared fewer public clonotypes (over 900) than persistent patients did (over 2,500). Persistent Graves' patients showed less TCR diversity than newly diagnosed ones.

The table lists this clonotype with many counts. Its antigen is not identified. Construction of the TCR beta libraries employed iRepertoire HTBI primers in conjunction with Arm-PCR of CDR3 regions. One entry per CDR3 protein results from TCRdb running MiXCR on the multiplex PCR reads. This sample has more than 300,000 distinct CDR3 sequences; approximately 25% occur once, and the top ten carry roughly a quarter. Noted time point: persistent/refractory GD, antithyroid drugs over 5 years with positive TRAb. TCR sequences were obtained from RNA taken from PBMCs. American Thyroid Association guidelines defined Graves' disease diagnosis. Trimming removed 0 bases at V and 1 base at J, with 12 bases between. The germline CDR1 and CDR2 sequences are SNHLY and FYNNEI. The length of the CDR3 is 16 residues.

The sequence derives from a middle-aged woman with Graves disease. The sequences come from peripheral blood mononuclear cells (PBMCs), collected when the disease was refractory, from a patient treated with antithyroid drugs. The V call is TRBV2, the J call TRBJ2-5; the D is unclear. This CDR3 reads CASSEAVEAFQETQYF. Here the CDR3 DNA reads TGTGCCAGCAGTGAAGCGGTAGAAGCGTTCCAAGAGACCCAGTACTTC.